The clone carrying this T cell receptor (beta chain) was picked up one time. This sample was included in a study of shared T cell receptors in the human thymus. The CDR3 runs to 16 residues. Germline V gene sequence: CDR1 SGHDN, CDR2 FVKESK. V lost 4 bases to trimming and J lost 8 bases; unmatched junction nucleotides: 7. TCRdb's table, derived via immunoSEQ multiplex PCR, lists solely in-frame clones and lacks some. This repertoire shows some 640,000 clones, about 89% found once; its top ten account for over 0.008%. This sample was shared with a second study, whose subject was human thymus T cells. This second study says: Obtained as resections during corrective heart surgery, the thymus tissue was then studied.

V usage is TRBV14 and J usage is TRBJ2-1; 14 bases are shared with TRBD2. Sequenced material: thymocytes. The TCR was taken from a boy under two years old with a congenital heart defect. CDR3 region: CASSRRLAGGPHEQFF. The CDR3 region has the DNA TGTGCCAGCAGCCGGAGACTAGCGGGAGGGCCCCATGAGCAGTTCTTC.